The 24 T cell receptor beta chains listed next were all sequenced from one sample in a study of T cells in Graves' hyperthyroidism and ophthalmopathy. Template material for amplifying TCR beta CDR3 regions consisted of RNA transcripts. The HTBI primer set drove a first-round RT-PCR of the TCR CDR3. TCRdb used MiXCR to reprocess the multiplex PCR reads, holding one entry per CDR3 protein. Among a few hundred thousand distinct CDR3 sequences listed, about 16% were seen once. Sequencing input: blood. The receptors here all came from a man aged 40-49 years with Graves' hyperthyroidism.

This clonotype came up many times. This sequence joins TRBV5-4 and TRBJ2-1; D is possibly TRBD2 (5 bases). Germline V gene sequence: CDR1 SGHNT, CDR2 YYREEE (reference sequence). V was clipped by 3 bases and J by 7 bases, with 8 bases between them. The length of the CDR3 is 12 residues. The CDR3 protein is CASSSPGNEQFF. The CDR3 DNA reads TGTGCCAGCAGCTCCCCGGGAAATGAGCAGTTCTTC. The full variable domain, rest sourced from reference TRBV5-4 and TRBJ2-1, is ETGVTQSPTHLIKTRGQQVTLRCSSQSGHNTVSWYQQALGQGPQFIFQYYREEENGRGNFPPRFSGLQFPNYSSELNVNALELDDSALYLCASSSPGNEQFFGPGTRLTVL.

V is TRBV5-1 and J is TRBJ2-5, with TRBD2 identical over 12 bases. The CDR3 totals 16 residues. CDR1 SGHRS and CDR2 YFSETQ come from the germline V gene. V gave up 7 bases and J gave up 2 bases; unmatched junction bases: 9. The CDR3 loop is CASFGLAGGTQETQYF. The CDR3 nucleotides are TGCGCCAGCTTCGGGCTAGCGGGGGGGACACAAGAGACCCAGTACTTC. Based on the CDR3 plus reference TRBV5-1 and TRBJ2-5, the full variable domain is KAGVTQTPRYLIKTRGQQVTLSCSPISGHRSVSWYQQTPGQGLQFLFEYFSETQRNKGNFPGRFSGRQFSNSRSEMNVSTLELGDSALYLCASFGLAGGTQETQYFGPGTRLLVL.

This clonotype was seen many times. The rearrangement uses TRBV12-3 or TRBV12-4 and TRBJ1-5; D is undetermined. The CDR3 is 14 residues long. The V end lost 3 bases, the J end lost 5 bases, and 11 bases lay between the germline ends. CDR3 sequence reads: CASSFPGRYQPQHF. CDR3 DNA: TGTGCCAGCAGTTTTCCGGGGAGGTATCAGCCCCAGCATTTT.

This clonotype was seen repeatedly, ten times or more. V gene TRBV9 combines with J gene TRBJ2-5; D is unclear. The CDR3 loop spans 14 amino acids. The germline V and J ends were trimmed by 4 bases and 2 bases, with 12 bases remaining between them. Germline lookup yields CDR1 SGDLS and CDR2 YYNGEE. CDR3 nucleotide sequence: TGTGCCAGCAGCCCCCCTGGTGGGCAAGAGACCCAGTACTTC. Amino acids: CASSPPGGQETQYF.

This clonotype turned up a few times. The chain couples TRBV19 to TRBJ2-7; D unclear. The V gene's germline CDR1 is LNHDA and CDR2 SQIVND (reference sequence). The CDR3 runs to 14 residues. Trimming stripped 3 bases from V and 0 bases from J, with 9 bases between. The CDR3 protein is CASSMGLPSYEQYF. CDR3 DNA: TGTGCCAGTAGTATGGGCCTGCCCTCCTACGAGCAGTACTTC.

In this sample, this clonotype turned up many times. In DNA, the CDR3 is TGCAGTGCCCAGTGGGGGGGGACTTTCTTT. Translating it yields CSAQWGGTFF. The chain couples TRBV20-1 to TRBJ1-1; a weak D match, TRBD1 (5 bases). CDR1 DFQATT and CDR2 SNEGSKA come from the germline V gene (reference sequence). V lost 6 bases and J 12 bases, leaving 14 bases between the germline ends. The CDR3 extends over 10 amino acids.

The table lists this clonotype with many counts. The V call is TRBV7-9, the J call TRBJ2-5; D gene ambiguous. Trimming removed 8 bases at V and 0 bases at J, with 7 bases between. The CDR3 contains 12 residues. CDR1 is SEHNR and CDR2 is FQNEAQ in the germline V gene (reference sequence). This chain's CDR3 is CASARDQETQYF. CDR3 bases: TGTGCCAGCGCCCGTGACCAAGAGACCCAGTACTTC.

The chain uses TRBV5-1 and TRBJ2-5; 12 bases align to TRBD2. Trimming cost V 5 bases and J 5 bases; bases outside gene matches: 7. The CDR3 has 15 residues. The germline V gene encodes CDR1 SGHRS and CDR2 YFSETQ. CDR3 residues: CASSSSGGVEETQYF. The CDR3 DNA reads TGCGCCAGCAGTTCTAGCGGGGGGGTCGAGGAGACCCAGTACTTC.

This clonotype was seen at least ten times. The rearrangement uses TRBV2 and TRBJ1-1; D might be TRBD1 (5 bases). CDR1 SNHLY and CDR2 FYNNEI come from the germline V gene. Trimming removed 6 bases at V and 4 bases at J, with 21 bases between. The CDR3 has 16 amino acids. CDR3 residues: CASSPLLQESSTEAFF. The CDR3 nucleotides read TGTGCCAGCAGCCCACTCTTACAGGAAAGCAGCACTGAAGCTTTCTTT. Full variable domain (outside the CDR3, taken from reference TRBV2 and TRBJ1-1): EPEVTQTPSHQVTQMGQEVILRCVPISNHLYFYWYRQILGQKVEFLVSFYNNEISEKSEIFDDQFSVERPDGSNFTLKIRSTKLEDSAMYFCASSPLLQESSTEAFFGQGTRLTVV.

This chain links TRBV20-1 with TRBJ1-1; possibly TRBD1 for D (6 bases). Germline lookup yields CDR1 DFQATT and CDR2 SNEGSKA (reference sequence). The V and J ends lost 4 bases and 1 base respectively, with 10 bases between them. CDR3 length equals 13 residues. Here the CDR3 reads CSANGGPNTEAFF. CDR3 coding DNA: TGCAGTGCTAACGGGGGGCCGAACACTGAAGCTTTCTTT.

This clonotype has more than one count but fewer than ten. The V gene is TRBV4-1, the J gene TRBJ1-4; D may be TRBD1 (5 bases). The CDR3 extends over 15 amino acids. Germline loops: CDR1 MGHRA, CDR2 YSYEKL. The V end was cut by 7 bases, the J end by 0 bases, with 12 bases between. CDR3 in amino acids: CASKEGSATNEKLFF. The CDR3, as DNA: TGCGCCAGCAAGGAGGGGTCAGCAACTAATGAAAAACTGTTTTTT.

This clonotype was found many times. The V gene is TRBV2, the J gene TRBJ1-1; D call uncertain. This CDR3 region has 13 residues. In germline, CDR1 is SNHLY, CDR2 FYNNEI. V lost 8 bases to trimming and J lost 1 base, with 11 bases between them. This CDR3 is CASRLRRNTEAFF. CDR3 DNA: TGTGCCAGCCGTCTTCGTCGGAACACTGAAGCTTTCTTT.

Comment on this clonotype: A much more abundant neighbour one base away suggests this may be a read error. As DNA, the CDR3 is TGTGCCAGCAGTGAAGACAGGAACTATGGCTACACCTTC. This encodes CASSEDRNYGYTF. The J gene is TRBJ1-2, the V gene TRBV6-1; maybe TRBD1 (5 bases). The V gene lost 1 base and the J gene lost 2 bases, with 5 bases spanning the gap. The CDR3 is 13 amino acids. In germline, CDR1 is MNHNS, CDR2 SASEGT.

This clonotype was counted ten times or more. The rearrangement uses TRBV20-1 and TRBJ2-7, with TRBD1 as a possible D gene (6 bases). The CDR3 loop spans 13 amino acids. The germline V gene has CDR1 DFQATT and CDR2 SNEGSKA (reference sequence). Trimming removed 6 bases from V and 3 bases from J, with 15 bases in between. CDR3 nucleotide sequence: TGCAGTGCCCCCCGGGACACCAACTACGAGCAGTACTTC. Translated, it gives CSAPRDTNYEQYF.

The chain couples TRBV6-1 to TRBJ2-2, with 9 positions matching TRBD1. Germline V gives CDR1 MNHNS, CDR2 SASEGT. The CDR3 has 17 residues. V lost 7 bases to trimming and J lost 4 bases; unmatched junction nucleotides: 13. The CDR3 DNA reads TGTGCCAGCAAAGCCTCAACAGGGGGCCGAGGCACCGGGGAGCTGTTTTTT. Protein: CASKASTGGRGTGELFF.

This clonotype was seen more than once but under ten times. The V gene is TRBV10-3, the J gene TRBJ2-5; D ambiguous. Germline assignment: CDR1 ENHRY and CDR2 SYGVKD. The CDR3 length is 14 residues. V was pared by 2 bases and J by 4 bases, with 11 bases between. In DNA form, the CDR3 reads TGTGCCATCAGTGAGAGCCTTGAGAGAGAGACCCAGTACTTC. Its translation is CAISESLERETQYF.

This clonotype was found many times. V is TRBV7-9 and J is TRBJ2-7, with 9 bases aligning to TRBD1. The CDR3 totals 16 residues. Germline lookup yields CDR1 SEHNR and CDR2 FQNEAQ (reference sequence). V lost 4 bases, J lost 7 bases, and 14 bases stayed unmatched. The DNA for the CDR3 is TGTGCCAGCAGCTCGCTCACAGGGGGCCCATCTGGAGAGCAGTACTTC. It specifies CASSSLTGGPSGEQYF.

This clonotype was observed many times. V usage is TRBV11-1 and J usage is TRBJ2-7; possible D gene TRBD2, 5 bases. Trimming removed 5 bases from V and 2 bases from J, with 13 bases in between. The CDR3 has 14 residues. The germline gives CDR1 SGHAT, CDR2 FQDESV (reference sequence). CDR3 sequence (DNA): TGTGCCAGCAGCAGAAGGAGGCCTCCCTACGAGCAGTACTTC. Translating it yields CASSRRRPPYEQYF.

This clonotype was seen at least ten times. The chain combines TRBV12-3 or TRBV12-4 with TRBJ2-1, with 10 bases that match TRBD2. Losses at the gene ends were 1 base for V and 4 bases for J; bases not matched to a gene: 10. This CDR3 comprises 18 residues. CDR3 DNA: TGTGCCAGCAGTTTAGGATCGGGGCTAGCGGGGGATTACAATGAGCAGTTCTTC. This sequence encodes CASSLGSGLAGDYNEQFF.

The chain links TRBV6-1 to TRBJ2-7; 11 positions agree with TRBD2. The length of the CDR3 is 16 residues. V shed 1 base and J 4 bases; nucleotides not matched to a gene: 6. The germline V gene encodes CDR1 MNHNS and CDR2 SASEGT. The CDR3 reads CASSEVSTSGAYEQYF. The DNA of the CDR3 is TGTGCCAGCAGTGAAGTATCGACTAGCGGGGCGTACGAGCAGTACTTC.

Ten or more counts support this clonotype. CDR3 sequence reads: CASSQGLPESYEQYF. DNA for the CDR3: TGTGCCAGCAGCCAGGGACTACCCGAATCCTACGAGCAGTACTTC. The gene calls are TRBV7-9 and TRBJ2-7; 7 nucleotides align to TRBD2. The CDR3 is 15 amino acids. The germline V gene encodes CDR1 SEHNR and CDR2 FQNEAQ (reference sequence). V lost 5 bases and J lost 1; bases outside the gene matches: 8.

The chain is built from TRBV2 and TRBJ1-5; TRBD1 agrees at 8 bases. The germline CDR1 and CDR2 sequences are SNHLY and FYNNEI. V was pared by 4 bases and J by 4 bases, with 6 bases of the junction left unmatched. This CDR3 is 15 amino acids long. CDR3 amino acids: CASSAGTGPNQPQHF. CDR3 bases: TGTGCCAGCAGTGCCGGGACAGGACCGAATCAGCCCCAGCATTTT. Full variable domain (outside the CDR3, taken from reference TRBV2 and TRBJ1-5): EPEVTQTPSHQVTQMGQEVILRCVPISNHLYFYWYRQILGQKVEFLVSFYNNEISEKSEIFDDQFSVERPDGSNFTLKIRSTKLEDSAMYFCASSAGTGPNQPQHFGDGTRLSIL.

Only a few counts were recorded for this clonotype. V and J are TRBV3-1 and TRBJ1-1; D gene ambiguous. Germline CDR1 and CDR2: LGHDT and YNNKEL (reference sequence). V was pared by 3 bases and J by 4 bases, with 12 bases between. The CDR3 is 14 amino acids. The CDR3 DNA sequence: TGTGCCAGCAGCCAGCAAGCCTCGAGCACTGAAGCTTTCTTT. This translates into CASSQQASSTEAFF.

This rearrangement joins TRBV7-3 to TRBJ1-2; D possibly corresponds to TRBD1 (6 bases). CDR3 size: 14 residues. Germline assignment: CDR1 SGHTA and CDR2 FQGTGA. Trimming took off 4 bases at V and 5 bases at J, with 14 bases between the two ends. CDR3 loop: CASSSLQGPYGYTF. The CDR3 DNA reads TGTGCCAGCAGCTCATTACAGGGCCCTTATGGCTACACCTTC. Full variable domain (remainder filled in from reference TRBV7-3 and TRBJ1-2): GAGVSQTPSNKVTEKGKYVELRCDPISGHTALYWYRQSLGQGPEFLIYFQGTGAADDSGLPNDRFFAVRPEGSVSTLKIQRTERGDSAVYLCASSSLQGPYGYTFGSGTRLTVV.